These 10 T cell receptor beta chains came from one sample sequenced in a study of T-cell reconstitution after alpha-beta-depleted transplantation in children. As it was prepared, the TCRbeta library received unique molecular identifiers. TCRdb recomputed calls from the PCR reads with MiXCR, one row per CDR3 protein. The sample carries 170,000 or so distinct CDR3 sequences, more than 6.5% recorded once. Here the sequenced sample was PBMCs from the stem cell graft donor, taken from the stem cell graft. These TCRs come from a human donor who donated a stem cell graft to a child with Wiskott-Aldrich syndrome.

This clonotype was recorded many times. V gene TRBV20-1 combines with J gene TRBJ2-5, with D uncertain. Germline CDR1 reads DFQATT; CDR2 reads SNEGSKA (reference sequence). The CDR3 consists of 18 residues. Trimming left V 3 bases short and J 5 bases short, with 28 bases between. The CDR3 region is CSARGTLSAYGGEETQYF. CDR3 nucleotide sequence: TGCAGTGCTAGGGGAACTTTAAGTGCATATGGTGGTGAGGAGACCCAGTACTTC.

CDR3 in amino acids: CASEDGHSPLHF. The CDR3 DNA reads as TGTGCCAGCGAGGACGGCCATTCACCCCTCCACTTT. The chain combines TRBV6-2 or TRBV6-3 with TRBJ1-6; unclear D gene. Trimming pared 8 bases from V and 8 bases from J, leaving 10 bases between. Per germline, CDR1 MNHEY and CDR2 SVGEGT. The CDR3 is made up of 12 amino acids.

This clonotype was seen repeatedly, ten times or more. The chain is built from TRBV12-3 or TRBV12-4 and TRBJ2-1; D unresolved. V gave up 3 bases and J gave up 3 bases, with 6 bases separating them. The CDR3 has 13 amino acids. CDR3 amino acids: CASSLSGYNEQFF. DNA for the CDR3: TGTGCCAGCAGTTTGTCCGGCTACAATGAGCAGTTCTTC.

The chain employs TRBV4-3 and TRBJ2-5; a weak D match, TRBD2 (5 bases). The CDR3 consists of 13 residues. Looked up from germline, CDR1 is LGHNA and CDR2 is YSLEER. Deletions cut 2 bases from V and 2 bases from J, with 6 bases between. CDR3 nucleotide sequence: TGCGCCAGCAGCCAACCGGGACAAGAGACCCAGTACTTC. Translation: CASSQPGQETQYF.

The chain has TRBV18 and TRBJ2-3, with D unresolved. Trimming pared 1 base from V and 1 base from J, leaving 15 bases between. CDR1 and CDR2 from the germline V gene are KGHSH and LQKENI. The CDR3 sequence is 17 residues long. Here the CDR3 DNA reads TGTGCCAGCTCACCACTCCGTCCGATAGGGCGCACAGATACGCAGTATTTT. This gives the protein CASSPLRPIGRTDTQYF.

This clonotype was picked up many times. Here the CDR3 DNA reads TGTGCCAGCTCCACAGGGGACCTACATAGCACAGATACGCAGTATTTT. Encoded protein: CASSTGDLHSTDTQYF. This chain links TRBV25-1 with TRBJ2-3; 7 bases match TRBD1. The germline gives CDR1 MGHDK, CDR2 SYGVNS. V shed 8 bases and J 0 bases; nucleotides not matched to a gene: 11. This CDR3 comprises 16 residues. Combining the CDR3 with reference TRBV25-1 and TRBJ2-3 gives the whole variable domain EADIYQTPRYLVIGTGKKITLECSQTMGHDKMYWYQQDPGMELHLIHYSYGVNSTEKGDLSSESTVSRIRTEHFPLTLESARPSHTSQYLCASSTGDLHSTDTQYFGPGTRLTVL.

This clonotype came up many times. Written as DNA, the CDR3 is TGTGCCAGCAGGGGACCTGGATACGAGCAGTACTTC. It encodes CASRGPGYEQYF. This chain links TRBV27 with TRBJ2-7, with D possibly called TRBD1 or TRBD2 (5 bases each). The CDR3 consists of 12 residues. The V gene's germline CDR1 is MNHEY and CDR2 SMNVEV (reference sequence). Trimming pared 6 bases from V and 4 bases from J, leaving 10 bases between.

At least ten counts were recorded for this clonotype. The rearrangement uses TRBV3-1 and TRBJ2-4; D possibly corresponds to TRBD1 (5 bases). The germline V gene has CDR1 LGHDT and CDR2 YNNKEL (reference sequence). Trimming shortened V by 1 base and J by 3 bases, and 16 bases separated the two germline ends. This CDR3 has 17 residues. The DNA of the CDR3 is TGTGCCAGCAGCCAAGTCCCGGACATCGCTTTCAAAAACATTCAGTACTTC. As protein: CASSQVPDIAFKNIQYF. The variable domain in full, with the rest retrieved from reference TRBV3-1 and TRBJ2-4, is DTAVSQTPKYLVTQMGNDKSIKCEQNLGHDTMYWYKQDSKKFLKIMFSYNNKELIINETVPNRFSPKSPDKAHLNLHINSLELGDSAVYFCASSQVPDIAFKNIQYFGAGTRLSVL.

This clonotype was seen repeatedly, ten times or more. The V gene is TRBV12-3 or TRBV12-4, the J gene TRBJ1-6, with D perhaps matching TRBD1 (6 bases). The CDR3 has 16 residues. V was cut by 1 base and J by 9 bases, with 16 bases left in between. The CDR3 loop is CASSLGTGKDGSPLHF. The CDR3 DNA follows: TGTGCCAGCAGTTTAGGCACAGGGAAGGATGGTTCACCCCTCCACTTT.

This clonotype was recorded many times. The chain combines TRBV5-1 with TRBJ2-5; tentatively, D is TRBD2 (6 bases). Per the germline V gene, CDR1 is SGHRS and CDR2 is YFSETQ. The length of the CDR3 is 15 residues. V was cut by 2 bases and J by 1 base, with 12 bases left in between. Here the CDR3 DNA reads TGCGCCAGCAGCTTAGGAGGGTTACTCCAAGAGACCCAGTACTTC. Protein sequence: CASSLGGLLQETQYF. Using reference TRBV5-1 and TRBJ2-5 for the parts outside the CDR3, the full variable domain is KAGVTQTPRYLIKTRGQQVTLSCSPISGHRSVSWYQQTPGQGLQFLFEYFSETQRNKGNFPGRFSGRQFSNSRSEMNVSTLELGDSALYLCASSLGGLLQETQYFGPGTRLLVL.